This record covers a single T cell receptor (beta chain). The data were obtained in a study of blood T cell repertoires in COVID-19. Study as a whole: Specimens from acute and convalescent COVID-19 originated in the United States, Italy and Spain. The cDNA or gDNA used as material had been derived from T cells, B-cell-depleted T cells, or PBMCs.

Sequencing was performed with immunoSEQ multiplex PCR; in TCRdb, only in-frame clones are kept and a portion is missing. The table includes some 320,000 clones, 85% detected once. Participants, about 18 to 90 years old, spanned under 30 US areas. Grouping used clinical history reported by participants in a survey and questionnaire. CDR3 length: 15 amino acids. V was clipped by 6 bases and J by 5 bases; unmatched bases: 7. Germline V gene data show CDR1 as KGHSH and CDR2 as LQKENI. The receptor's source is a woman in her thirties who had been exposed to COVID-19. The V gene is TRBV18, the J gene TRBJ1-5, with 10 bases aligning to TRBD1. The specimen sequenced was PBMCs or T cells enriched from blood (not recorded which). CDR3 sequence (DNA): TGTGCCAGCTCGGCCGGGACAGGGGACGATCAGCCCCAGCATTTT. Translation gives CASSAGTGDDQPQHF.